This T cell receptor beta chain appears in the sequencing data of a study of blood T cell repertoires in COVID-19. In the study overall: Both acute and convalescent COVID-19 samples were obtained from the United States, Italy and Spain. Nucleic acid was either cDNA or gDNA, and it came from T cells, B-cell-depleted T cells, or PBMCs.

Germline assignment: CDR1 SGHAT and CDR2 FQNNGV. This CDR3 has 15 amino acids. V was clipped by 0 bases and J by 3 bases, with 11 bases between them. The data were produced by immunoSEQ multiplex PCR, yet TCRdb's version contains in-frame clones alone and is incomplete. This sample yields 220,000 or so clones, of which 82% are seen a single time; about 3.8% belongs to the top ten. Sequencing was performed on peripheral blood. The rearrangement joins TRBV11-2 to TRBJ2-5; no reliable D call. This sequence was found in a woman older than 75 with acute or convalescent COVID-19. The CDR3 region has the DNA TGTGCCAGCAGCTTAGATTCTCGCGGAGAAGAGACCCAGTACTTC. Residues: CASSLDSRGEETQYF.